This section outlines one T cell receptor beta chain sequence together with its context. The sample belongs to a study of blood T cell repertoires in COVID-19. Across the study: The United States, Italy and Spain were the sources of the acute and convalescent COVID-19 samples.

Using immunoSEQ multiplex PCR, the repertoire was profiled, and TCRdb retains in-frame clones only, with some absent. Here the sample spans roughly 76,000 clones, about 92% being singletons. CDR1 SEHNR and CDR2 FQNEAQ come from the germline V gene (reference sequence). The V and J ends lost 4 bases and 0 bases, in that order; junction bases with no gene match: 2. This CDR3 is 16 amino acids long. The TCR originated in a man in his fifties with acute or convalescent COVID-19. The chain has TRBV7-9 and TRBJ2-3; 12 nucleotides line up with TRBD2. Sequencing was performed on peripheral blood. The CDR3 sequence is CASSSGLAGSTDTQYF. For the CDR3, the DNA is TGTGCCAGCAGCTCCGGACTAGCGGGGAGCACAGATACGCAGTATTTT.